This TCR beta chain emerged from a study of T cell repertoires in aging, cancer and after chemotherapy. Looking at the study overall: Over several months to years, re-sampled healthy donor repertoires clearly shared clones.

The V gene lost 4 bases and the J gene lost 0 bases, with 13 bases spanning the gap. The CDR3 totals 16 residues. Regarding this clonotype: No antigen is known for it.

Points from the study as a whole: The repertoire data cannot show anything about immunological memory following chemotherapy. Across the chemotherapy interval, each cancer cohort showed higher median generation probability, suggesting thymic rebound.

The template was genomic DNA from peripheral blood, not RNA. Multiplex touch-down PCR with TRB-A/B primers amplified rearranged V-D-J TRB sequences. TCRdb used MiXCR to reprocess the multiplex PCR reads, holding one entry per CDR3 protein. The table includes some 7,000 distinct CDR3 sequences, 35% to 50% detected once. This clonotype originated in a human donor in good health. The sample consisted of blood. The V and J genes are TRBV12-3 or TRBV12-4 and TRBJ1-3, with D tentatively TRBD1 (6 bases). The CDR3, as DNA: TGTGCCAGCAGTTCGGCACAGGGTTACTCTGGAAACACCATATATTTT. Amino acid sequence: CASSSAQGYSGNTIYF.